This TCR beta chain stems from a study of blood T cell repertoires in COVID-19. Study at large: Samples of COVID-19 (acute and convalescent) were obtained from the United States, Italy and Spain. In each case, the material was cDNA or gDNA derived from T cells, B-cell-depleted T cells, or PBMCs.

The CDR3 has 14 amino acids. The V and J ends lost 5 bases and 6 bases, in that order; junction bases with no gene match: 8. Germline V gene sequence: CDR1 SGHAT, CDR2 FQDESV (reference sequence). Original processing notes: Reference gene primer amplification gave estimated nucleated cell counts. Assay: immunoSEQ multiplex PCR; the TCRdb copy retains only in-frame clones and omits some. Clone size and the V and J calls come from that table; the DNA yielded D and trimming. The data hold about 200,000 clones, with 88% observed a single time. This clone was detected once. The V call is TRBV11-1, the J call TRBJ2-3, with TRBD1 identical over 7 bases. Sequenced sample: peripheral blood. This sequence was found in a man between 18 and 35 years old with active or convalescent COVID-19. CDR3 amino acids: CASSPTTGDDTQYF. The CDR3, as DNA: TGTGCCAGCAGCCCCACCACAGGGGACGATACGCAGTATTTT.